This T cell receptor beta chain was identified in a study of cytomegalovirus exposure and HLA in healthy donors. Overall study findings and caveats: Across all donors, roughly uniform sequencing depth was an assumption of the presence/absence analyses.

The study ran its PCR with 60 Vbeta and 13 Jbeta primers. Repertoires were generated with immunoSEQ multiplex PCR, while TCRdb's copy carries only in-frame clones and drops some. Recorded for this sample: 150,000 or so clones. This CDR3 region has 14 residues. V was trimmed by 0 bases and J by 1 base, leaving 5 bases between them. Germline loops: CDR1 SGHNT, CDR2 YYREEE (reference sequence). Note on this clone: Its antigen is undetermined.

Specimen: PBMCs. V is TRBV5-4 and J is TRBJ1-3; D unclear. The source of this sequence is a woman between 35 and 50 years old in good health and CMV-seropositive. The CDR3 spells CASSLGLSGNTIYF. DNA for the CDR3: TGTGCCAGCAGCTTGGGACTTTCTGGAAACACCATATATTTT.